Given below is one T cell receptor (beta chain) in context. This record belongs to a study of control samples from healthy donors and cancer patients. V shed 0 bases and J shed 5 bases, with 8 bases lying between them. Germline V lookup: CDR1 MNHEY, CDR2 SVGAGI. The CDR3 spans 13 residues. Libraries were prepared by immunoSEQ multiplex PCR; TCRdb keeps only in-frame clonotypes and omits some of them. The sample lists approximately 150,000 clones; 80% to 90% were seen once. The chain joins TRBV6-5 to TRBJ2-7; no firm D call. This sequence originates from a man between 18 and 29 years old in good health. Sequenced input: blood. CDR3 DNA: TGTGCCAGCAGTTACTCGAATACCAACGAGCAGTACTTC. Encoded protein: CASSYSNTNEQYF.